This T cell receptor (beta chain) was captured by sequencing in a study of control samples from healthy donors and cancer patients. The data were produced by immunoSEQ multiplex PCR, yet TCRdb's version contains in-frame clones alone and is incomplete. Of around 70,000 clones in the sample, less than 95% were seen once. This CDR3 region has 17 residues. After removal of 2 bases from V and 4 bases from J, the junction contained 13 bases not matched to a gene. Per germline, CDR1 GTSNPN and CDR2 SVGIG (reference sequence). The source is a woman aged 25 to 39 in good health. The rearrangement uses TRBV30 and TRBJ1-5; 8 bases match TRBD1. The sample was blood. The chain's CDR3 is CAWSPPGQVGLNQPQHF. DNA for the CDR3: TGTGCCTGGAGTCCACCGGGACAGGTTGGTTTGAATCAGCCCCAGCATTTT.